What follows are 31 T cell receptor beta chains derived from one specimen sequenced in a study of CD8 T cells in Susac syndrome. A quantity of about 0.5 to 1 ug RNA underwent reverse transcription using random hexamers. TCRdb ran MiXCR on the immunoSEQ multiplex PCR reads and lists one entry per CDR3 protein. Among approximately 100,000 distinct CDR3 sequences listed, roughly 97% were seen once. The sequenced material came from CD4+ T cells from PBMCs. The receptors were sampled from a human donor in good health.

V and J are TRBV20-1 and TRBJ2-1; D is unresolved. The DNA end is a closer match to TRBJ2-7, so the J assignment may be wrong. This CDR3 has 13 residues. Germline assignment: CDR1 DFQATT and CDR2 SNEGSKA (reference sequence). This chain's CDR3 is CSARVGVTWEQYF. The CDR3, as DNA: TGCAGTGCTAGAGTTGGCGTAACCTGGGAGCAGTACTTC.

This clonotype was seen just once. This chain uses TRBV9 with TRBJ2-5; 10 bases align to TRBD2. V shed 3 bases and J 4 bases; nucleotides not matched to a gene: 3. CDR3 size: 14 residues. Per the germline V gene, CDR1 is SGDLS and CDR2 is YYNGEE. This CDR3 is CASSARLAGETQYF. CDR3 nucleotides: TGTGCCAGCAGCGCCCGACTAGCGGGAGAGACCCAGTACTTC.

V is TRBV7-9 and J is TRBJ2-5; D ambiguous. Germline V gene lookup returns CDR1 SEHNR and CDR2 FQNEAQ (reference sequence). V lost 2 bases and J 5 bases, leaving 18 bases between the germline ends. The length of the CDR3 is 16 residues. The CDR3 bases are TGTGCCAGCAGCTTATCGGTGGACCCGGTCCAGGAGACCCAGTACTTC. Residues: CASSLSVDPVQETQYF. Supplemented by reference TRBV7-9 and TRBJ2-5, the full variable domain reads DTGVSQNPRHKITKRGQNVTFRCDPISEHNRLYWYRQTLGQGPEFLTYFQNEAQLEKSRLLSDRFSAERPKGSFSTLEIQRTEQGDSAMYLCASSLSVDPVQETQYFGPGTRLLVL.

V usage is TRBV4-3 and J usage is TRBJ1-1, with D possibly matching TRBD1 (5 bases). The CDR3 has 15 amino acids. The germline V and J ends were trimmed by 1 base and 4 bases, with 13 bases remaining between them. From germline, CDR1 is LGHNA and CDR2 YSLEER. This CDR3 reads CASSQATGRSTEAFF. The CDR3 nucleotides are TGCGCCAGCAGCCAAGCTACGGGGCGGAGCACTGAAGCTTTCTTT.

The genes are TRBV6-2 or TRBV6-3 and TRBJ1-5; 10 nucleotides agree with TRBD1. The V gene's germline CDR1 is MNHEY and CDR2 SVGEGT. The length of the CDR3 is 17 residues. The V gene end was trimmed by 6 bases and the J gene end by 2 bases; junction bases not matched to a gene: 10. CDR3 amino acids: CASSAGTGALGNQPQHF. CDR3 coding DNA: TGTGCCAGCAGCGCCGGGACAGGGGCGTTGGGCAATCAGCCCCAGCATTTT.

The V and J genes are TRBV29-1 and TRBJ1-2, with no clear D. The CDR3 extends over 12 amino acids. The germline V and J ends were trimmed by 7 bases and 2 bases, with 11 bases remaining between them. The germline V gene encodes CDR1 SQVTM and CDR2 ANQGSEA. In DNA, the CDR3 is TGCAGCGCCTCATGGGCAAACTATGGCTACACCTTC. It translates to CSASWANYGYTF.

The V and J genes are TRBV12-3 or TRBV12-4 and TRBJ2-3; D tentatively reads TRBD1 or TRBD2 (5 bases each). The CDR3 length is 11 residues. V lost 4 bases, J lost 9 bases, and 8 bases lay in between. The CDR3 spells CASSSGDTQYF. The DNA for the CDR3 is TGTGCCAGCAGTTCCGGGGACACGCAGTATTTT.

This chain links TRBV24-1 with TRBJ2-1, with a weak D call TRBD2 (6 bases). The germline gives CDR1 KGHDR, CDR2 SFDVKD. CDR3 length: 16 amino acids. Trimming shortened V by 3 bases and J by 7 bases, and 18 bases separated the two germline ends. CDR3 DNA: TGTGCCACCAGTGATGGCGGGATCTCCTCCTGGAATGAGCAGTTCTTC. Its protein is CATSDGGISSWNEQFF.

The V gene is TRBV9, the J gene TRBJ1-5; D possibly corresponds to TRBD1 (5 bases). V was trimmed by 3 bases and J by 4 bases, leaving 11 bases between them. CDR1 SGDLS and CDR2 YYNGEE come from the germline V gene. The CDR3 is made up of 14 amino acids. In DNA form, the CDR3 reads TGTGCCAGCAGCGGGGGACTTCTTAATCAGCCCCAGCATTTT. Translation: CASSGGLLNQPQHF.

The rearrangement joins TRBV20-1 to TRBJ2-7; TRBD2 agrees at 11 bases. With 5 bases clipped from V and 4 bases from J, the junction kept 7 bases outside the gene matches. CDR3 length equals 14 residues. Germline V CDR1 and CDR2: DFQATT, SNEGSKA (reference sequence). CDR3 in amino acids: CSAPSGTSGYEQYF. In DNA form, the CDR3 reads TGCAGTGCTCCCTCCGGGACTAGCGGATACGAGCAGTACTTC.

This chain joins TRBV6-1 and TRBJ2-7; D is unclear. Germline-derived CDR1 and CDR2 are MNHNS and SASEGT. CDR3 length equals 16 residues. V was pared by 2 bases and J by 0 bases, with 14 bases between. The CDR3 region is CASSELSGPPSYEQYF. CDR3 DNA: TGTGCCAGCAGTGAACTTTCCGGGCCCCCCTCCTACGAGCAGTACTTC.

The CDR3 loop reads CASSTKGSTEAFF. The CDR3 coding sequence is TGTGCCAGCTCAACGAAGGGGTCCACTGAAGCTTTCTTT. The rearrangement links TRBV18 to TRBJ1-1; D perhaps matches TRBD1 (5 bases). CDR1 and CDR2 from the germline V gene are KGHSH and LQKENI. Trimming took off 5 bases at V and 4 bases at J, with 11 bases between the two ends. This CDR3 is 13 amino acids long. Supplemented by reference TRBV18 and TRBJ1-1, the full variable domain reads NAGVMQNPRHLVRRRGQEARLRCSPMKGHSHVYWYRQLPEEGLKFMVYLQKENIIDESGMPKERFSAEFPKEGPSILRIQQVVRGDSAAYFCASSTKGSTEAFFGQGTRLTVV.

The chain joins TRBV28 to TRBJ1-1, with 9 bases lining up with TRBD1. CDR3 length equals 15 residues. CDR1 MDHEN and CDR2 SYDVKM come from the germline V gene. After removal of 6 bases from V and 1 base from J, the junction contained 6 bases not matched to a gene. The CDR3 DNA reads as TGTGCCAGCAGCCCCGGGACAGGGACGAACACTGAAGCTTTCTTT. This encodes CASSPGTGTNTEAFF.

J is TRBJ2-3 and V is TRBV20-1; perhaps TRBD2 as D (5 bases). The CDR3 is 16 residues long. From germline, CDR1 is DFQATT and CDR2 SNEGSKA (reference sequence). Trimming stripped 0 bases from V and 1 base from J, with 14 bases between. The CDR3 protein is CSARDRTSGRTDTQYF. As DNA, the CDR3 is TGCAGTGCTAGAGATAGAACGAGCGGACGCACAGATACGCAGTATTTT.

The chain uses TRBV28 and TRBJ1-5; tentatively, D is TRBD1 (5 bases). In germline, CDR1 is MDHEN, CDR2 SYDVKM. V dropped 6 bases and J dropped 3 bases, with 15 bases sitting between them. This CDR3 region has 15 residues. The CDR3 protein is CASRSPRGNNQPQHF. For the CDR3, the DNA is TGTGCCAGCAGGTCACCGAGGGGTAACAATCAGCCCCAGCATTTT.

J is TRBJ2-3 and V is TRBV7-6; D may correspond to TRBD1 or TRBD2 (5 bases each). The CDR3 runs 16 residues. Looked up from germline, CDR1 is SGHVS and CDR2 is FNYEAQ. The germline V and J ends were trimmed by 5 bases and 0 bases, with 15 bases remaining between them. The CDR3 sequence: CASSVGAVTSTDTQYF. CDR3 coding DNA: TGTGCCAGCAGCGTCGGGGCCGTGACTAGCACAGATACGCAGTATTTT.

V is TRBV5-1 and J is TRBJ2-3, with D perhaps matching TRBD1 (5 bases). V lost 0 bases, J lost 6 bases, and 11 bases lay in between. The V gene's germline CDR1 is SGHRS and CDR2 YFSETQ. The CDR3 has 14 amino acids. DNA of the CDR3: TGCGCCAGCAGCTTGGGAGTAGCAGGGGATACGCAGTATTTT. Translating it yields CASSLGVAGDTQYF.

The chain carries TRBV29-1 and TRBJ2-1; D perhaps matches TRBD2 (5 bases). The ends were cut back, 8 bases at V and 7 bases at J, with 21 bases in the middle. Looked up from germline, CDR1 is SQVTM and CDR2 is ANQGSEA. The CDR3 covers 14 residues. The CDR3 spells CSFGRDSSGNEQFF. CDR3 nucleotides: TGCAGCTTCGGACGAGACTCCTCGGGGAATGAGCAGTTCTTC.

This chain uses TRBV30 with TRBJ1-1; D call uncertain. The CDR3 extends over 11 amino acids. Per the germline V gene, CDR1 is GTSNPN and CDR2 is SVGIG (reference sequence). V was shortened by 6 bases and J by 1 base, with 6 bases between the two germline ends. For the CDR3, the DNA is TGTGCCTGCCGAGAGAACACTGAAGCTTTCTTT. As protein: CACRENTEAFF.

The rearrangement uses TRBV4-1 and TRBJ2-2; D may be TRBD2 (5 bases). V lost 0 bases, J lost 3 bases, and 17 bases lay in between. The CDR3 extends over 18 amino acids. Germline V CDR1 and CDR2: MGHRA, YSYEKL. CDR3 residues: CASSQDLGGPDYTGELFF. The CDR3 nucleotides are TGCGCCAGCAGCCAAGATCTGGGCGGGCCCGATTACACCGGGGAGCTGTTTTTT.

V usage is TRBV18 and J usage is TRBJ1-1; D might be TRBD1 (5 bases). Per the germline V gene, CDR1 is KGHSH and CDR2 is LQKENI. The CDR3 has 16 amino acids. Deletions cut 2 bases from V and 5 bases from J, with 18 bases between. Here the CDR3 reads CASSPANFRVRTEAFF. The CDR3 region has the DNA TGTGCCAGCTCACCAGCTAACTTCAGGGTAAGGACTGAAGCTTTCTTT. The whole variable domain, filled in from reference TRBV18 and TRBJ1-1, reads NAGVMQNPRHLVRRRGQEARLRCSPMKGHSHVYWYRQLPEEGLKFMVYLQKENIIDESGMPKERFSAEFPKEGPSILRIQQVVRGDSAAYFCASSPANFRVRTEAFFGQGTRLTVV.

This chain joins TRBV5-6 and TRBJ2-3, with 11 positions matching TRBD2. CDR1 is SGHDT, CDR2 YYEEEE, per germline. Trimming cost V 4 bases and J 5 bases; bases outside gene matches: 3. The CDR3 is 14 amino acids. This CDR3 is CASSLGLAGDTQYF. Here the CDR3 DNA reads TGTGCCAGCAGCCTCGGACTAGCGGGAGATACGCAGTATTTT.

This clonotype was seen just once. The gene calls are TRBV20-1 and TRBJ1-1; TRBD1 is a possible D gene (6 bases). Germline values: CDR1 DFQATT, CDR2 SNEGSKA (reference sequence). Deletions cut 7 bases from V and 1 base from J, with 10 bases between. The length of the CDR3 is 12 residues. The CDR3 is CSVTQGNTEAFF. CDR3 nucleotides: TGCAGTGTTACACAGGGGAACACTGAAGCTTTCTTT.

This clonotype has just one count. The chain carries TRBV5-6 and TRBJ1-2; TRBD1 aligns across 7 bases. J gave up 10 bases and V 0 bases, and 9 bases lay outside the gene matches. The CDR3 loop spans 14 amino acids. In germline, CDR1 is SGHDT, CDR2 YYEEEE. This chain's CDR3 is CASSLGHRGTDYTF. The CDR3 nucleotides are TGTGCCAGCAGCTTGGGCCACAGGGGAACGGACTACACCTTC.

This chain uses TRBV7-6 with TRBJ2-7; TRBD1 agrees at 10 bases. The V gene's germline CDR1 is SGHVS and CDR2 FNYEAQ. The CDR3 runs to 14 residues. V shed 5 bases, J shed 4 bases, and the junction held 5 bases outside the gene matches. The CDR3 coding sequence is TGTGCCAGCAGCATAAGACAGGGGGCATACGAGCAGTACTTC. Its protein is CASSIRQGAYEQYF.

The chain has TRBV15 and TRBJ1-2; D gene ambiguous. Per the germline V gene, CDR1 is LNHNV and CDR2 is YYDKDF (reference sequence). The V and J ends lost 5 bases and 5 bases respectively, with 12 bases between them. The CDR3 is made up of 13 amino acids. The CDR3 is CATSPAPGYGYTF. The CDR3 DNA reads TGTGCCACCAGCCCCGCCCCGGGTTATGGCTACACCTTC.

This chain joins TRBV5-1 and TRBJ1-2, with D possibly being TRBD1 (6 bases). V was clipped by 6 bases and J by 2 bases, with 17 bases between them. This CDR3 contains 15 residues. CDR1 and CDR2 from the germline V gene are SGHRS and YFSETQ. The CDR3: CASKQGGAANYGYTF. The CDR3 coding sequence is TGCGCCAGCAAACAGGGTGGCGCAGCAAACTATGGCTACACCTTC.

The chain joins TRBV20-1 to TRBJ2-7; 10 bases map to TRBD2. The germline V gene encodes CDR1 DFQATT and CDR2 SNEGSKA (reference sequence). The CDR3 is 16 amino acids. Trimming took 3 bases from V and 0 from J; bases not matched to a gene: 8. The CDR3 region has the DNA TGCAGTGCTAGTGGTCTAGCGGGAGTGAGCTCCTACGAGCAGTACTTC. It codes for CSASGLAGVSSYEQYF.

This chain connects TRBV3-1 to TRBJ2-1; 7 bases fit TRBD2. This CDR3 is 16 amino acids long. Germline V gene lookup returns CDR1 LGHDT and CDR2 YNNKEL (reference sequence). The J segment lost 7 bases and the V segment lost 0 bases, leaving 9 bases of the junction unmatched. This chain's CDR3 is CASSQDIGRASNEQFF. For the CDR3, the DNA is TGTGCCAGCAGCCAAGATATAGGGAGGGCTTCGAATGAGCAGTTCTTC.

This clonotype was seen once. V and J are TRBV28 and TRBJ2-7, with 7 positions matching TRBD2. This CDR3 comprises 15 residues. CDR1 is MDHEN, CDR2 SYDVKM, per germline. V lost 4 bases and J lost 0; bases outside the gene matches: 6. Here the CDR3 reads CASSSPGTNSYEQYF. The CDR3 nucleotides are TGTGCCAGCAGTTCACCCGGGACTAACTCCTACGAGCAGTACTTC.

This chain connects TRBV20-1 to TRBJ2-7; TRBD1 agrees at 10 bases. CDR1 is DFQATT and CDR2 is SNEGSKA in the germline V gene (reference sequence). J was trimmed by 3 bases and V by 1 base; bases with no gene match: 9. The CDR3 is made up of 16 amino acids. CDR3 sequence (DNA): TGCAGTGCTAGAGTGGAGATGCGGGACAGGGGCTACGAGCAGTACTTC. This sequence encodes CSARVEMRDRGYEQYF.